The T cell receptor (beta chain) described here comes from a study of T cell repertoires in cytomegalovirus infection. Study in general: Indications of both CMV infection and matching HLA type were provided by public TCR beta signatures.

Germline V CDR1 and CDR2: MNHNS, SASEGT. There are 13 residues in the CDR3. V gave up 4 bases and J gave up 8 bases, with 14 bases separating them. TCRdb recomputed calls from the reads with MiXCR, one row per CDR3 protein. The table includes a few hundred thousand distinct CDR3 sequences, under 45% detected once. With regard to this clonotype: Its specificity is unknown.

The chain carries TRBV6-1 and TRBJ1-2; D gene uncertain. The clonotype was recovered from a human donor in good health (CMV status not recorded). Some clones in this sample may be carry-over from other donors' samples. Source: cultured PBMCs, taken from culture after CMV antigen stimulation. This CDR3 is CASSANRFSGYTF. CDR3 in DNA: TGTGCCAGCAGTGCAAACAGATTTAGCGGCTACACCTTC.